This T cell receptor beta chain was sequenced for a study of PD-1 blockade in mismatch repair-deficient tumors. Study context: Patients had about eleven mismatch repair-deficient cancer types and were previously treated and progressing. Points from the study as a whole: Rapid post-treatment expansion, then contraction, generally preceding radiologic response, marked tumor-resident clones.

Mismatch repair deficiency was confirmed in all patients, by PCR or immunohistochemistry. The TCR-sequenced patients were three responders to pembrolizumab. Using immunoSEQ multiplex PCR, the repertoire was profiled, and TCRdb retains in-frame clones only, with some absent. The sample lists 35,000 to 40,000 clones; 70% to 80% were seen once. Note on this clone: Antigen: not known.

The V gene end was trimmed by 6 bases and the J gene end by 1 base; junction bases not matched to a gene: 6. Germline CDR1 SQVTM, CDR2 ANQGSEA. CDR3 length: 13 amino acids. Sample: peripheral blood, taken 4 weeks after starting pembrolizumab. The J gene is TRBJ2-7, the V gene TRBV29-1; 7 bases line up with TRBD2. This TCR came from an adult with mismatch repair-deficient cancer. The CDR3 protein is CSVGAGRSYEQYF. The CDR3 DNA sequence: TGCAGCGTGGGAGCGGGACGATCCTACGAGCAGTACTTC.